A single sample is the source of the 7 T cell receptor beta chains below, sequenced in a study of T cells after yellow fever vaccination. One entry per CDR3 protein results from TCRdb running MiXCR on the 5' RACE reads. In the table there are 500,000 to 650,000 distinct CDR3 sequences, approximately 13% of which are singletons. The specimen was PBMCs, collected on the day of the yellow fever booster vaccination. The receptor set was obtained from a man aged 25-45 years who received the YFV17D yellow fever vaccine.

The J gene is TRBJ1-5, the V gene TRBV15; 9 bases match TRBD1. V shed 4 bases, J shed 3 bases, and the junction held 13 bases outside the gene matches. Germline CDR1 reads LNHNV; CDR2 reads YYDKDF (reference sequence). The CDR3 sequence is 18 residues long. The CDR3 sequence is CATSKTKGGTGLNQPQHF. In DNA, the CDR3 is TGTGCCACCAGCAAGACTAAAGGCGGGACAGGGCTCAATCAGCCCCAGCATTTT.

The count of this clonotype is one. The chain employs TRBV5-1 and TRBJ2-5; 8 positions agree with TRBD2. Germline V gene data show CDR1 as SGHRS and CDR2 as YFSETQ. This CDR3 comprises 16 residues. Trimming removed 0 bases from V and 3 bases from J; junction bases left unmatched: 7. CDR3 sequence: CASSLGASGFEETQYF. The DNA for the CDR3 is TGCGCCAGCAGCTTGGGGGCTAGCGGGTTTGAAGAGACCCAGTACTTC.

Of note for this clonotype: Compared with germline, one end of the junction differs, possibly owing to a read error. The genes are TRBV6-5 and TRBJ1-2; tentative D call: TRBD1 (5 bases). This CDR3 has 12 residues. Germline loops: CDR1 MNHEY, CDR2 SVGAGI. The CDR3 DNA reads TGTGCCAGCAGTTACGGGCAGGGAATTTACAACTTC. Residues: CASSYGQGIYNF.

The table lists this clonotype with many counts. This chain joins TRBV5-4 and TRBJ2-1; D is possibly TRBD1 or TRBD2 (5 bases each). The CDR3 length is 20 residues. V lost 0 bases, J lost 6 bases, and 28 bases lay in between. Per germline, CDR1 SGHNT and CDR2 YYREEE (reference sequence). CDR3: CASSLVLGRESLLLGNEQFF. For the CDR3, the DNA is TGTGCCAGCAGCTTGGTACTCGGCAGGGAGAGCCTGCTTCTGGGCAATGAGCAGTTCTTC.

This clonotype was counted between two and nine times. V gene TRBV2 combines with J gene TRBJ2-6; D gene uncertain. CDR3 length: 14 amino acids. CDR1 and CDR2 (germline): SNHLY, FYNNEI. The V gene lost 7 bases and the J gene lost 3 bases, with 10 bases spanning the gap. The CDR3 region is CASIQSFGANVLTF. The CDR3 nucleotides are TGTGCCAGCATACAGAGCTTTGGGGCCAACGTCCTGACTTTC.

The chain couples TRBV4-3 to TRBJ1-6; the D is unclear. The germline CDR1 and CDR2 sequences are LGHNA and YSLEER. Trimming took 0 bases from V and 8 from J, leaving 11 bases between them. The CDR3 contains 15 residues. The CDR3 bases are TGCGCCAGCAGCCAAGATTACGCCCCTTATTCACCCCTCCACTTT. It translates to CASSQDYAPYSPLHF.

CDR3 DNA: TGTGCCAGCAGCGAACCCGGACAGGGGGCGGACGAGCAGTACTTC. Encoded protein: CASSEPGQGADEQYF. J is TRBJ2-7 and V is TRBV6-1; 11 bases fit TRBD1. This CDR3 has 15 residues. V shed 6 bases, J shed 5 bases, and the junction held 9 bases outside the gene matches. Germline V gene sequence: CDR1 MNHNS, CDR2 SASEGT.